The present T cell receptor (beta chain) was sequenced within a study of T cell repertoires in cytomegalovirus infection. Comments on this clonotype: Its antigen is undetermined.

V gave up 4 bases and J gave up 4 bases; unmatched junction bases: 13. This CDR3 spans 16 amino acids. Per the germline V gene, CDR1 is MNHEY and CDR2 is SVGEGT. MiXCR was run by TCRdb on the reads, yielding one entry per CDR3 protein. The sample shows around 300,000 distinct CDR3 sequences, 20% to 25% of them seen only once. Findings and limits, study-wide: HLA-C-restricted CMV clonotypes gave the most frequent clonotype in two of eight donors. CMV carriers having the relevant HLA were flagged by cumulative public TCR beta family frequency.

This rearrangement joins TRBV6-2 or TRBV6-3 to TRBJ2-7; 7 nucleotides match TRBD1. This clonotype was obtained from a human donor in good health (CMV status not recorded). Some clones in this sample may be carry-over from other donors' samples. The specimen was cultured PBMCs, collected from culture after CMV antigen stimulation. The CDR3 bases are TGTGCCAGCAGTTCGCCTCGCGCAGGGGGTAGGTACGAGCAGTACGTC. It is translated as CASSSPRAGGRYEQYV.